This T cell receptor (beta chain) comes out of a study of T-cell memory formation after mild COVID-19. Via MiXCR, TCRdb re-called the 5' RACE reads, giving one row per CDR3 protein. The sample has approximately 390,000 distinct CDR3 sequences, 15% to 20% seen once. Study-wide results and caveats: Several responding clones turned up in pre-infection memory, indicating that cross-reactive memory may have taken part.

Germline trimming cut 5 bases from V and 4 bases from J; bases unmatched to any gene: 8. Germline assignment: CDR1 SGHTA and CDR2 FQGTGA. The CDR3 consists of 15 residues. This clonotype was counted only a few times. Its antigen is unknown. The genes are TRBV7-3 and TRBJ1-2, with 9 bases matching TRBD1. This clonotype was obtained from a man younger than 35 who had mild COVID-19 (a few samples of this study predate the infection). Cell type and time point are not known. The sequenced material came from PBMCs or a T cell subset sorted from them (not recorded which). CDR3 amino acids: CASSGGTGTLYGYTF. The CDR3 coding sequence is TGTGCCAGCAGCGGGGGGACAGGGACGCTCTATGGCTACACCTTC.